This entry describes one T cell receptor beta chain. Its antigen is undetermined. MiXCR, run by TCRdb on the 5' RACE reads, gives a single entry per CDR3 protein. Of about 340,000 distinct CDR3 sequences in the sample, about an eighth are singletons; the top ten hold about 22%. The data are from a study of T-cell memory formation after mild COVID-19. Study-wide results and limits: CD8+ contracting clones occupied EMRA, while CD4+ ones occupied mainly CM and EM.

V lost 5 bases, J lost 7 bases, and 9 bases stayed unmatched. This CDR3 has 16 residues. Germline CDR1 SGHTA, CDR2 FQGTGA. This clonotype was sampled from a man in his late teens or twenties who had mild COVID-19 (a few samples of this study predate the infection). Cell type and time point are not known. The rearrangement joins TRBV7-3 to TRBJ2-2; 11 bases fit TRBD1. The sequencing input was PBMCs or a T cell subset sorted from them (not recorded which). The CDR3 here is CASSPTGTGGFGELFF. CDR3 nucleotide sequence: TGTGCCAGCAGCCCTACGGGGACAGGGGGTTTCGGGGAGCTGTTTTTT.